Following are 26 T cell receptor beta chains from one sample sequenced in a study of tumor and adjacent non-tumor tissue in lung cancer. TCRbeta libraries were built with three rounds of nested PCR, modified from ARM-PCR. In TCRdb, the multiplex PCR reads were re-called with MiXCR into one record per CDR3 protein. The repertoire holds around 99,000 distinct CDR3 sequences, with around 75% as singletons. RNA was extracted from bulk tissue without any cell sorting. Sample: lung tumor tissue. The source of these receptors is a woman between 55 and 75 years old with non-small cell lung cancer.

The sample holds one count of this clonotype. Relative to the germline gene, one junction end is altered; a read error may explain this. The chain is built from TRBV4-3 and TRBJ2-4, with TRBD1 identical over 7 bases. Germline lookup yields CDR1 LGHNA and CDR2 YSLEER. This CDR3 has 15 residues. For the CDR3, the DNA is TGCGTCAGCAGCCCACAGGGGATCGGCAAAAACATTCAGTACTTC. Its protein product is CVSSPQGIGKNIQYF.

As for this clonotype: This may come from a read error, since a much larger clone is one base off. The genes are TRBV12-3 or TRBV12-4 and TRBJ2-3; D not resolved. V was trimmed by 5 bases and J by 0 bases, leaving 12 bases between them. The CDR3 spans 15 residues. DNA of the CDR3: TGTGCCAGCAGTCTGGAACCCGGGAGCACAGATACGCAGTATTTT. It codes for CASSLEPGSTDTQYF.

A word on this clonotype: A much bigger clone sits one base away, suggesting this may be a read error. The chain uses TRBV29-1 and TRBJ1-1; TRBD1 matches at 9 bases. The length of the CDR3 is 10 residues. Germline V gives CDR1 SQVTM, CDR2 ANQGSEA. Germline trimming cut 8 bases from V and 8 bases from J; bases unmatched to any gene: 3. The CDR3 DNA sequence: TGCAGCACCGGGACAGGGGAAGCTTTCTTT. Its translation is CSTGTGEAFF. The full variable domain, rest sourced from reference TRBV29-1 and TRBJ1-1, is SAVISQKPSRDICQRGTSLTIQCQVDSQVTMMFWYRQQPGQSLTLIATANQGSEATYESGFVIDKFPISRPNLTFSTLTVSNMSPEDSSIYLCSTGTGEAFFGQGTRLTVV.

The chain carries TRBV5-1 and TRBJ1-4, with unresolved D. CDR1 and CDR2 (germline): SGHRS, YFSETQ. The CDR3 runs to 14 residues. Trimming cost V 4 bases and J 2 bases, with 9 bases left between them. Written as DNA, the CDR3 is TGCGCCAGCAGCACGGGAGGGACTAATGAAAAACTGTTTTTT. Its protein product is CASSTGGTNEKLFF.

To note about this clonotype: Germline is not matched at one junction end, which may reflect a read error. V and J are TRBV11-2 and TRBJ2-7; possibly TRBD1 for D (6 bases). This CDR3 is built from 14 residues. The germline V gene has CDR1 SGHAT and CDR2 FQNNGV. CDR3 in amino acids: CSSSLSTGTSEQYF. For the CDR3, the DNA is TGTTCCAGTAGCTTATCCACCGGGACATCCGAGCAGTACTTC. Looking up the rest from reference TRBV11-2 and TRBJ2-7 gives the full variable domain: EAGVAQSPRYKIIEKRQSVAFWCNPISGHATLYWYQQILGQGPKLLIQFQNNGVVDDSQLPKDRFSAERLKGVDSTLKIQPAKLEDSAVYLCSSSLSTGTSEQYFGPGTRLTVT.

In regard to this clonotype: The missing conserved phenylalanine or tryptophan at the end of this CDR3 makes a read error likely. The chain links TRBV28 to TRBJ1-6; D might be TRBD1 (5 bases). The CDR3 contains 13 residues. CDR1 is MDHEN and CDR2 is SYDVKM in the germline V gene. Trimming cost V 8 bases and J 9 bases, with 14 bases left between them. CDR3 DNA: TGTGCCAGCGAACGGGACCGAAGTTCACCCCTCCACTAT. It specifies CASERDRSSPLHY.

About this clonotype: This sequence may be a read error, since a much larger clone differs from it by one base. The chain employs TRBV4-3 and TRBJ2-2; weak D call: TRBD2 (5 bases). The germline gives CDR1 LGHNA, CDR2 YSLEER. The CDR3 extends over 15 amino acids. The CDR3: CASRRVSQNTGELLF. In DNA, the CDR3 is TGCGCCAGCAGACGAGTTTCACAGAACACCGGGGAGCTGCTTTTT.

In the case of this clonotype: At one end, the junction sequence differs from germline, possibly due to a read error. This chain uses TRBV4-3 with TRBJ2-2; D not certain. The CDR3 extends over 15 amino acids. The germline gives CDR1 LGHNA, CDR2 YSLEER. CDR3 sequence: CASRRVLQNTEELFF. DNA of the CDR3: TGCGCCAGCAGACGAGTTTTACAGAACACCGAGGAGCTGTTTTTT.

Comment on this clonotype: The junction departs from germline at one end; a sequencing error may be responsible. The chain recombines TRBV11-2 with TRBJ2-7, with 7 bases matching TRBD2. This CDR3 is 15 amino acids long. CDR1 and CDR2 from the germline V gene are SGHAT and FQNNGV. CDR3 protein: CANILFSSGNDEQYF. The CDR3 bases are TGTGCCAACATCTTATTTTCGAGCGGGAACGACGAACAGTACTTC. Full variable domain (remainder filled in from reference TRBV11-2 and TRBJ2-7): EAGVAQSPRYKIIEKRQSVAFWCNPISGHATLYWYQQILGQGPKLLIQFQNNGVVDDSQLPKDRFSAERLKGVDSTLKIQPAKLEDSAVYLCANILFSSGNDEQYFGPGTRLTVT.

With regard to this clonotype: A read error is likely, as this CDR3 ends without the conserved phenylalanine or tryptophan. J is TRBJ1-5 and V is TRBV20-1, with 7 bases lining up with TRBD1. The CDR3 loop spans 12 amino acids. Looked up from germline, CDR1 is DFQATT and CDR2 is SNEGSKA (reference sequence). The CDR3 region has the DNA TGCAATGCTAGACAGGGTAGTCAGCCCCAGCATTAT. It codes for CNARQGSQPQHY.

This clonotype was counted once. An end of the junction differs from the germline gene, which may be a read error. V is TRBV29-1 and J is TRBJ1-1; 9 bases agree with TRBD1. Germline V gene lookup returns CDR1 SQVTM and CDR2 ANQGSEA. CDR3 length equals 15 residues. In nucleotides, the CDR3 is TGCAGCGTCACCGGGACAGGGAGTATGAACACTGGAGCTTTCTTT. This codes for CSVTGTGSMNTGAFF.

Concerning this clonotype: A much larger clone sits a single nucleotide away, making a read error possible. It is likely a read error, because the conserved phenylalanine at the end of the CDR3 is missing. The rearrangement joins TRBV29-1 to TRBJ1-5; TRBD1 is a possible D gene (5 bases). CDR1 and CDR2 (germline): SQVTM, ANQGSEA. Trimming left V 6 bases short and J 5 bases short, with 14 bases between. The CDR3 runs 13 residues. As DNA, the CDR3 is TGCAGCGTGGACACCACTCGACATCAGCCCCAGCATTTA. This gives the protein CSVDTTRHQPQHL.

This chain links TRBV10-2 with TRBJ2-7; D is possibly TRBD1 or TRBD2 (5 bases each). The CDR3 has 14 residues. Germline CDR1 and CDR2: WSHSY and SAAADI. CDR3 DNA sequence: TGCACCTCCTCTAGGGGTCCAGGGAGTAAATGGCAGTACTTC. Translating it yields CTSSRGPGSKWQYF.

To note about this clonotype: At one end, the junction sequence differs from germline, possibly due to a read error. This chain links TRBV11-2 with TRBJ1-6; D remains unclear. Germline CDR1 SGHAT, CDR2 FQNNGV. The CDR3 totals 14 residues. In DNA form, the CDR3 reads TGTGCCAGCAGTTTAGCAGCAAGTGATTCACCCCTCCACTTT. It encodes CASSLAASDSPLHF.

This clonotype was observed a single time. Its ends do not fully match the called genes, so a read error is possible. V usage is TRBV12-3 or TRBV12-4 and J usage is TRBJ2-5, with a weak D call TRBD1 (5 bases). This CDR3 is built from 14 residues. CDR3 region: CVSSLRTFQETQCF. The CDR3 DNA follows: TGTGTCAGCAGTTTAAGGACATTCCAAGAGACCCAGTGCTTC.

Concerning this clonotype: A much larger clone differs by one base, so this may be a read error. The rearrangement joins TRBV30 to TRBJ1-1, with 10 bases lining up with TRBD1. The germline V gene has CDR1 GTSNPN and CDR2 SVGIG (reference sequence). CDR3 size: 13 residues. The CDR3: CVCKTTGGAEAFF. In DNA form, the CDR3 reads TGTGTCTGCAAAACGACAGGGGGCGCCGAAGCTTTCTTT. The variable domain in full, with the rest retrieved from reference TRBV30 and TRBJ1-1, is SQTIHQWPATLVQPVGSPLSLECTVEGTSNPNLYWYRQAAGRGLQLLFYSVGIGQISSEVPQNLSASRPQDRQFILSSKKLLLSDSGFYLCVCKTTGGAEAFFGQGTRLTVV.

Ten or more counts support this clonotype. This chain uses TRBV4-3 with TRBJ2-5; 9 positions match TRBD2. CDR1 and CDR2 from the germline V gene are LGHNA and YSLEER. This CDR3 has 15 amino acids. V lost 4 bases, J lost 0 bases, and 3 bases stayed unmatched. This CDR3 is CASSRKRGDQETQYF. The DNA for the CDR3 is TGCGCCAGCAGCCGGAAGCGGGGGGACCAAGAGACCCAGTACTTC.

This clonotype was seen only once. This chain joins TRBV11-2 and TRBJ1-4; TRBD1 matches 7 bases. Germline-derived CDR1 and CDR2 are SGHAT and FQNNGV. The CDR3 spans 14 residues. J was trimmed by 11 bases and V by 8 bases; bases with no gene match: 14. This CDR3 is CASVHGTVPGKLFF. The CDR3 DNA reads TGTGCCAGCGTTCATGGGACAGTCCCAGGGAAACTGTTTTTT.

This clonotype was seen ten or more times. This chain uses TRBV20-1 with TRBJ2-1; TRBD2 matches 12 bases. The CDR3 spans 15 residues. V lost 3 bases to trimming and J lost 8 bases; unmatched junction nucleotides: 8. Germline V gene data show CDR1 as DFQATT and CDR2 as SNEGSKA (reference sequence). The CDR3: CSASWSASGRDEQFF. CDR3 sequence (DNA): TGCAGTGCTAGCTGGTCCGCTAGCGGGAGGGATGAGCAGTTCTTC.

As regards this clonotype: A read error may produce the germline difference seen at one junction end. The chain links TRBV20-1 to TRBJ2-2, with 7 bases identical to TRBD1. Germline CDR1 and CDR2: DFQATT and SNEGSKA (reference sequence). This CDR3 has 15 amino acids. CDR3 amino acids: CSARATGQDTWELFF. Here the CDR3 DNA reads TGCAGTGCTAGAGCCACAGGACAGGACACCTGGGAGCTGTTTTTT.

Concerning this clonotype: Without the conserved terminal phenylalanine or tryptophan, this CDR3 likely stems from a read error. This sequence joins TRBV11-1 and TRBJ2-1; D gene ambiguous. Per the germline V gene, CDR1 is SGHAT and CDR2 is FQDESV (reference sequence). This CDR3 spans 19 amino acids. The CDR3, as DNA: TGTGTCAGCACTCCCTATCATCATATTCAGAAAGCCCCTCACAATGAGCAGTTCTTG. Amino acid sequence: CVSTPYHHIQKAPHNEQFL.

With respect to this clonotype: A read error may explain this, as a much larger clone is one base away. This chain uses TRBV4-3 with TRBJ2-3; TRBD2 might be the D (6 bases). Trimming stripped 4 bases from V and 6 bases from J, with 17 bases between. The germline CDR1 and CDR2 sequences are LGHNA and YSLEER. CDR3 length: 15 residues. CDR3 nucleotide sequence: TGCGCCAGCAGCCCACGAGCGGGCCCCGGGGATACGCAGTATTTT. Its translation: CASSPRAGPGDTQYF.

Of note for this clonotype: A read error may produce the germline difference seen at one junction end. The chain has TRBV10-3 and TRBJ1-2; D gene ambiguous. The CDR3 runs 14 residues. Germline CDR1 reads ENHRY; CDR2 reads SYGVKD. CDR3 bases: TGTGCCATCAGAACAAGCCCCGGCGGCTATGGCTACGTCTTC. This encodes CAIRTSPGGYGYVF.

This clonotype was seen a single time. A read error may explain this, as a much larger clone is one base away. The genes are TRBV4-3 and TRBJ2-5, with TRBD2 matching over 7 bases. Germline V gene sequence: CDR1 LGHNA, CDR2 YSLEER. This CDR3 has 14 residues. This CDR3 reads CASNQDGAGRVQYF. The CDR3 DNA reads TGCGCCAGCAACCAAGATGGCGCAGGGAGGGTCCAGTACTTC.

To note about this clonotype: This may be a read error: a much more frequent sequence differs by one nucleotide. The chain is built from TRBV6-2 or TRBV6-3 and TRBJ1-1, with D uncertain. The germline gives CDR1 MNHEY, CDR2 SVGEGT. This CDR3 is 15 amino acids long. The CDR3: CARSYPDIRGTEAFF. CDR3 DNA: TGTGCCAGAAGTTACCCCGACATTAGAGGCACTGAAGCTTTCTTT.

The chain has TRBV11-2 and TRBJ2-3; D may be TRBD2 (7 bases). The CDR3 totals 16 residues. Germline V gives CDR1 SGHAT, CDR2 FQNNGV. Trimming took off 4 bases at V and 11 bases at J, with 25 bases between the two ends. CDR3 residues: CASSWGLAVGRDVQYF. CDR3 DNA: TGTGCCAGCAGCTGGGGGCTAGCGGTGGGCCGGGATGTGCAGTATTTT. Full variable domain (outside the CDR3, taken from reference TRBV11-2 and TRBJ2-3): EAGVAQSPRYKIIEKRQSVAFWCNPISGHATLYWYQQILGQGPKLLIQFQNNGVVDDSQLPKDRFSAERLKGVDSTLKIQPAKLEDSAVYLCASSWGLAVGRDVQYFGPGTRLTVL.